The 23 T cell receptor beta chains given below trace back to one sample, sequenced in a study of spatial heterogeneity in lung cancer. The sample's time point: blood at routine non-recurrence follow-up after resection. From tumor, nontumor lung or frozen PBMC, whole RNA was taken unsorted for sequencing. Using its own MiXCR run on the 5' RACE reads, TCRdb lists one record per CDR3 protein. The table shows under 150,000 distinct CDR3 sequences, with 12% occurring only once. The sequencing used PBMCs, collected at follow-up. The receptors originated from a male donor with early-stage non-small cell lung cancer.

This clonotype has just a few counts. V gene TRBV5-1 combines with J gene TRBJ2-1; 7 positions match TRBD1. Germline CDR1 reads SGHRS; CDR2 reads YFSETQ. The V segment lost 3 bases and the J segment 14 bases; nucleotides outside the gene matches: 11. The CDR3 is 13 residues long. CDR3 protein: CASSWGPGQREFF. CDR3 bases: TGCGCCAGCAGCTGGGGCCCGGGACAGAGAGAGTTCTTC.

The chain joins TRBV5-1 to TRBJ2-5; D may be TRBD2 (6 bases). Germline CDR1 SGHRS, CDR2 YFSETQ. The CDR3 extends over 16 amino acids. V was trimmed by 4 bases and J by 8 bases, leaving 24 bases between them. The CDR3 loop is CASSITGTGNGRTQYF. The CDR3, as DNA: TGCGCCAGCAGCATCACCGGGACTGGGAATGGTCGTACCCAGTACTTC.

This chain uses TRBV3-1 with TRBJ1-1, with a weak D call TRBD1 (5 bases). Germline lookup yields CDR1 LGHDT and CDR2 YNNKEL (reference sequence). V lost 4 bases to trimming and J lost 10 bases, with 16 bases between them. The CDR3 has 13 residues. The CDR3 DNA sequence: TGTGCCAGCAGCCTCAGACAGCAGGCCGCAGCTTTCTTT. Protein sequence: CASSLRQQAAAFF. Supplemented by reference TRBV3-1 and TRBJ1-1, the full variable domain reads DTAVSQTPKYLVTQMGNDKSIKCEQNLGHDTMYWYKQDSKKFLKIMFSYNNKELIINETVPNRFSPKSPDKAHLNLHINSLELGDSAVYFCASSLRQQAAAFFGQGTRLTVV.

A few counts support this clonotype. The genes are TRBV19 and TRBJ2-5, with D perhaps matching TRBD2 (6 bases). The CDR3 is 16 amino acids. Trimming cost V 4 bases and J 2 bases, with 17 bases left between them. CDR1 and CDR2 from the germline V gene are LNHDA and SQIVND (reference sequence). CDR3 sequence (DNA): TGTGCCAGTAGTAGGGAGGTGAGCGGGTTGCAAGAGACCCAGTACTTC. Protein: CASSREVSGLQETQYF.

This clonotype was found a few times. V gene TRBV11-1 combines with J gene TRBJ2-5; TRBD2 aligns across 9 bases. Germline CDR1 SGHAT, CDR2 FQDESV (reference sequence). The CDR3 spans 19 residues. J was trimmed by 6 bases and V by 0 bases; bases with no gene match: 17. The CDR3 DNA reads TGTGCCAGCAGCTTAGCGGACCTGGCGGGGGGGCTTCGGTGGAAGACCCAGTACTTC. This sequence encodes CASSLADLAGGLRWKTQYF.

The chain combines TRBV7-2 with TRBJ2-3, with D possibly TRBD1 on 6 matching bases. The CDR3 totals 16 residues. Germline CDR1 SGHTA, CDR2 FQGNSA. The ends were cut back, 2 bases at V and 1 base at J, with 13 bases in the middle. The CDR3 DNA reads TGTGCCAGCAGCTTAACCTATCGACAGGGCACAGATACGCAGTATTTT. This codes for CASSLTYRQGTDTQYF.

This clonotype was seen many times. The rearrangement links TRBV28 to TRBJ2-3; 14 nucleotides line up with TRBD2. The CDR3 spans 12 residues. The germline V gene encodes CDR1 MDHEN and CDR2 SYDVKM. J lost 15 bases, V lost 4 bases, and 3 bases had no gene match. This CDR3 reads CASSSGLAGVYF. The DNA for the CDR3 is TGTGCCAGCAGTTCGGGACTAGCGGGGGTATATTTT. The whole variable domain, remainder taken from reference TRBV28 and TRBJ2-3, is DVKVTQSSRYLVKRTGEKVFLECVQDMDHENMFWYRQDPGLGLRLIYFSYDVKMKEKGDIPEGYSVSREKKERFSLILESASTNQTSMYLCASSSGLAGVYFGPGTRLTVL.

In its sample, this clonotype was seen many times. The gene calls are TRBV18 and TRBJ2-1; D might be TRBD1 (6 bases). CDR1 and CDR2 from the germline V gene are KGHSH and LQKENI. The V gene lost 3 bases and the J gene lost 9 bases, with 18 bases spanning the gap. This CDR3 region has 15 residues. The CDR3: CASSPMLRGYGEQFF. The DNA for the CDR3 is TGTGCCAGCTCACCTATGCTCAGGGGATACGGTGAGCAGTTCTTC.

The chain employs TRBV7-6 and TRBJ2-1; D is unresolved. V lost 5 bases and J 6 bases, leaving 14 bases between the germline ends. Germline V gene data show CDR1 as SGHVS and CDR2 as FNYEAQ. The CDR3 runs to 14 residues. The CDR3 protein is CASSPSLYGNEQFF. The CDR3 bases are TGTGCCAGCAGCCCTTCCTTATACGGCAATGAGCAGTTCTTC.

This clonotype appeared many times. The V and J genes are TRBV29-1 and TRBJ1-3; 9 bases line up with TRBD1. CDR3 length: 14 amino acids. The trim removed 5 bases at V and 4 bases at J, leaving 6 bases unmatched. Germline CDR1 is SQVTM and CDR2 is ANQGSEA. The CDR3 region is CSVLFGQGGNTIYF. CDR3 bases: TGCAGCGTTCTCTTTGGACAGGGGGGAAACACCATATATTTT.

V and J are TRBV18 and TRBJ1-1; 8 bases fit TRBD1. CDR1 and CDR2 (germline): KGHSH, LQKENI. The CDR3 length is 19 residues. The trim removed 2 bases at V and 1 base at J, leaving 15 bases unmatched. The CDR3 reads CASSPTSRQGLSPNTEAFF. CDR3 DNA sequence: TGTGCCAGCTCACCAACGTCCCGACAGGGGCTGAGTCCGAACACTGAAGCTTTCTTT.

Many counts were recorded for this clonotype. The chain employs TRBV4-1 and TRBJ2-7; D might be TRBD1 (5 bases). The CDR3 spans 11 residues. V lost 5 bases, J lost 7 bases, and 9 bases lay in between. Germline CDR1 MGHRA, CDR2 YSYEKL. CDR3 nucleotides: TGCGCCAGCAGCTCCAAGGGGGAGCAGTACTTC. Its protein is CASSSKGEQYF.

This clonotype came up many times. This chain connects TRBV10-3 to TRBJ2-7; D might be TRBD1 (6 bases). Trimming removed 5 bases from V and 5 bases from J, with 13 bases in between. Germline lookup yields CDR1 ENHRY and CDR2 SYGVKD. The CDR3 is 13 amino acids. This CDR3 is CAISQQGANEQYF. CDR3 in DNA: TGTGCCATCAGTCAACAGGGCGCCAACGAGCAGTACTTC.

The sample holds a few counts of this clonotype. The chain joins TRBV4-3 to TRBJ1-2; tentative D call: TRBD1 (6 bases). CDR1 and CDR2 from the germline V gene are LGHNA and YSLEER. This CDR3 is built from 15 residues. The V end lost 2 bases, the J end lost 8 bases, and 18 bases lay between the germline ends. The CDR3 is CASSQTGGLLRGYTF. Written as DNA, the CDR3 is TGCGCCAGCAGCCAAACTGGGGGCCTACTGCGGGGCTACACCTTC.

Ten or more counts support this clonotype. V gene TRBV27 combines with J gene TRBJ2-1; D is possibly TRBD2 (5 bases). Germline lookup yields CDR1 MNHEY and CDR2 SMNVEV (reference sequence). V lost 2 bases to trimming and J lost 2 bases, with 16 bases between them. The CDR3 spans 17 residues. CDR3: CASSLVVRIGAYNEQFF. In DNA form, the CDR3 reads TGTGCCAGCAGTTTAGTCGTCCGAATCGGGGCCTACAATGAGCAGTTCTTC.

This clonotype has at least ten counts. The rearrangement uses TRBV5-4 and TRBJ1-1; D not resolved. Germline-derived CDR1 and CDR2 are SGHNT and YYREEE (reference sequence). This CDR3 has 12 amino acids. V was clipped by 3 bases and J by 1 base, with 4 bases between them. The CDR3 sequence: CASSWENTEAFF. DNA of the CDR3: TGTGCCAGCAGCTGGGAGAACACTGAAGCTTTCTTT.

This clonotype has ten or more counts. The genes are TRBV6-2 or TRBV6-3 and TRBJ2-7; 7 bases map to TRBD1. Germline V gene lookup returns CDR1 MNHEY and CDR2 SVGEGT. The CDR3 runs to 12 residues. V was clipped by 8 bases and J by 5 bases; unmatched bases: 6. CDR3 residues: CASGDRAHEQYF. CDR3 DNA: TGTGCCAGCGGGGACAGAGCGCACGAGCAGTACTTC.

This clonotype was detected ten times or more. The gene calls are TRBV20-1 and TRBJ2-1; no definite D call. V was cut by 3 bases and J by 3 bases, with 3 bases left in between. This CDR3 is built from 11 residues. CDR1 is DFQATT and CDR2 is SNEGSKA in the germline V gene (reference sequence). The CDR3 region is CSARDYNEQFF. CDR3 bases: TGCAGTGCTAGGGACTACAATGAGCAGTTCTTC.

The CDR3 loop is CASRRQEGGGDTQYF. The CDR3 bases are TGTGCCAGCAGGCGACAGGAGGGGGGCGGGGATACGCAGTATTTT. This chain connects TRBV6-5 to TRBJ2-3; D is perhaps TRBD1 or TRBD2 (6 bases each). The V end was cut by 6 bases, the J end by 6 bases, with 19 bases between. From germline, CDR1 is MNHEY and CDR2 SVGAGI. The CDR3 spans 15 residues.

This chain links TRBV19 with TRBJ2-6, with TRBD1 identical over 8 bases. The trim removed 3 bases at V and 0 bases at J, leaving 10 bases unmatched. Germline V gene lookup returns CDR1 LNHDA and CDR2 SQIVND (reference sequence). The CDR3 totals 19 residues. CDR3 coding DNA: TGTGCCAGTAGTATCTGGAGCAGGGGGCCGGTCTCTGGGGCCAACGTCCTGACTTTC. It translates to CASSIWSRGPVSGANVLTF.

This clonotype was found a few times. This sequence joins TRBV4-2 and TRBJ1-1; D may be TRBD1 (5 bases). Germline V CDR1 and CDR2: LGHNA, YNFKEQ. Trimming left V 5 bases short and J 1 base short, with 17 bases between. This CDR3 contains 16 residues. The CDR3: CASSYRGGPSNTEAFF. In DNA, the CDR3 is TGTGCCAGCAGCTACCGCGGGGGACCCTCGAACACTGAAGCTTTCTTT.

The gene calls are TRBV7-8 and TRBJ2-7; possibly TRBD2 for D (7 bases). CDR1 and CDR2 (germline): SGHVS, FQNEAQ. The length of the CDR3 is 15 residues. The V end was cut by 5 bases, the J end by 1 base, with 15 bases between. In DNA form, the CDR3 reads TGTGCCAGCAGCCCGCGGGGAGGGGGGTCCTACGAGCAGTACTTC. This gives the protein CASSPRGGGSYEQYF.

This clonotype was seen only a few times. The V and J genes are TRBV7-8 and TRBJ1-6; no clear D gene. Germline V gene data show CDR1 as SGHVS and CDR2 as FQNEAQ. V dropped 1 base and J dropped 7 bases, with 14 bases sitting between them. The CDR3 covers 16 residues. CDR3 amino acids: CASSLVRGVGNSPLHF. The DNA of the CDR3 is TGTGCCAGCAGCTTAGTCCGGGGTGTCGGAAATTCACCCCTCCACTTT.